This T cell receptor (beta chain) is drawn from a study of T cells after yellow fever vaccination (dated by TCRdb to between 2018 and 2020). For the study in its entirety: The SMART-Seq v4 Ultra Low Input RNA kit was used to prepare libraries from fractions with low cell numbers. Bulk TCR alpha and beta repertoires were sequenced longitudinally to track T-cell clones before and after primary and booster YFV17D yellow fever vaccination. Two healthy male donors made up the cohort, one aged 18 to 29 years and the other aged 30 to 40 years. Blood was drawn at multiple timepoints before and after primary and secondary immunization, with bulk PBMC replicates and cell subsets isolated. Overall study outcomes, separate from this receptor: Because the study included only a couple of donors, the extent to which the findings can be generalized is limited. Because abundant contaminating clonotypes from the bulk population could be contained in FACS-sorted repertoires, computational filtering was required. The secondary T-cell response was weaker than the primary response but faster, peaking on day 5 instead of day 15. A small fraction of clonotypes showed up in both the CD4 and CD8 compartments, probably as a result of convergent recombination. After the booster, most clones that had expanded after primary vaccination were detected again (around 96% of CD4 and about 88% of CD8), suggesting broad maintenance of memory.

The treatment or condition label corresponds to: live attenuated yellow fever vaccine strain. Two biological replicates of bulk PBMCs were collected at each blood-draw timepoint. A standard Ficoll-Paque protocol was used to isolate PBMCs from peripheral blood. TriZol was used to extract RNA from bulk PBMCs, CD4 and CD8 fractions, and dextramer-positive and dextramer-negative fractions. There are 13 amino acids in the CDR3, from cysteine to phenylalanine inclusive. Only CDR3 DNA remains: 39 bases, in frame from the first base. A distance of 9 bases separates the germline ends of V and J, which lose 0 bases and 10 bases respectively. Taken from the germline V gene, the CDR1 and CDR2 loops are LGHNA and YNFKEQ. TCR cDNA was made using 5'RACE template switching, a step that added a universal primer site and unique molecular identifiers. cDNA synthesis was primed from both the TCR alpha and TCR beta constant segments. Library amplification involved two PCR steps, and the second step added sample barcodes and sequencing adapters. Sequencing of libraries was performed on Illumina HiSeq 2500 (2x100 bp) or NovaSeq (2x150 bp). As for the authors' bioinformatics: MIGEC handled demultiplexing of reads and collapsing into UMI consensus sequences, while MiXCR performed V(D)J alignment. Clonotypes responding to the vaccine were identified with edgeR on replicate PBMC samples, with the criteria of FDR below 0.01 and a log2 fold change above 5 up to day 15. Bulk clonotypes were assigned CD4 or CD8 identity according to which sequenced CD4 or CD8 repertoire held them at higher abundance. Through fastp at Q25 and MiXCR, TCRdb rebuilt clones from the public reads, retaining in-frame beta chains. Under each unique CDR3 protein, matching rows form one entry showing the most common genes and DNA. None of the V and J calls come from the authors' own analysis; TCRdb made them. A total of a few hundred thousand distinct CDR3 sequences appear in this sample, about 9.9% of them only once. The ten top clones hold more than 15% of the sample.

This clonotype showed up just a few times. No cognate antigen has been identified for it. Nothing much larger sits one base from this clone, and base qualities are not available. The sequenced sample was PBMCs, obtained on the day of the first yellow fever vaccination. Recombination joined TRBV4-2 with TRBJ1-4, and the D gene may be TRBD1, 6 bases matching. The sequence was collected from a man aged 18-30 years who received the YFV17D yellow fever vaccine. The CDR3 protein is CASSQDTGRKLFF. The DNA sequence reads TGTGCCAGCAGCCAAGATACAGGGAGAAAACTGTTTTTT.